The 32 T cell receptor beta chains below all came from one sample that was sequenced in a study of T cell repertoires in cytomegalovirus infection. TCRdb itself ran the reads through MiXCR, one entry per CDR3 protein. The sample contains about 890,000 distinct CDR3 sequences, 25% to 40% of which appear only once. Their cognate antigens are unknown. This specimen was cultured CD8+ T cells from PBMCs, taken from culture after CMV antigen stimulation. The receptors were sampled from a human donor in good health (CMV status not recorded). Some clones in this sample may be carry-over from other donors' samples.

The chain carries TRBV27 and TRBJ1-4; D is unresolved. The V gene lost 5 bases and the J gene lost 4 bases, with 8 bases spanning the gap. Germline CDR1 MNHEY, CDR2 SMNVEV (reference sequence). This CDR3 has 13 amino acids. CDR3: CASSKRLNEKLFF. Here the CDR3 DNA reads TGTGCCAGCAGTAAAAGACTTAATGAAAAACTGTTTTTT.

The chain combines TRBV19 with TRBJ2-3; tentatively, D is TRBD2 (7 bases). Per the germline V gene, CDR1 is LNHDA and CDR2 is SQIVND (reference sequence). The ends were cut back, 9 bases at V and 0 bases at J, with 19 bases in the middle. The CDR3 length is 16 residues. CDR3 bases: TGTGCCAGCGCCTTCGGCGGGGGCTTAAGCACAGATACGCAGTATTTT. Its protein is CASAFGGGLSTDTQYF.

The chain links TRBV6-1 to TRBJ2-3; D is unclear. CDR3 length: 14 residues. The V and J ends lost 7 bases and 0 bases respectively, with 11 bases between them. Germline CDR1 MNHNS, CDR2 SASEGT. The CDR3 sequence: CASTLRKSTDTQYF. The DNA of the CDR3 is TGTGCCAGCACCCTTAGGAAAAGCACAGATACGCAGTATTTT.

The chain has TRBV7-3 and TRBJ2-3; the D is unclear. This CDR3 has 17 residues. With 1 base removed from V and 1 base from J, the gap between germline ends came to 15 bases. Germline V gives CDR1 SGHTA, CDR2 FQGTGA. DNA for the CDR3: TGTGCCAGCAGCTTAAACCCGCGAGAACTGGGCACAGATACGCAGTATTTT. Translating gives CASSLNPRELGTDTQYF. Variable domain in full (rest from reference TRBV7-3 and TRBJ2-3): GAGVSQTPSNKVTEKGKYVELRCDPISGHTALYWYRQSLGQGPEFLIYFQGTGAADDSGLPNDRFFAVRPEGSVSTLKIQRTERGDSAVYLCASSLNPRELGTDTQYFGPGTRLTVL.

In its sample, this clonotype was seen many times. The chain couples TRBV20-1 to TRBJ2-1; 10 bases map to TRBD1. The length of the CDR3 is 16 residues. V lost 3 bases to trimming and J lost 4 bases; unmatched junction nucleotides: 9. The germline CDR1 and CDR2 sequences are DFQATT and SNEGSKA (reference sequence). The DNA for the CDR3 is TGCAGTGCTAGTCTAGTTGGGACAGGGGATTACAATGAGCAGTTCTTC. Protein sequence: CSASLVGTGDYNEQFF.

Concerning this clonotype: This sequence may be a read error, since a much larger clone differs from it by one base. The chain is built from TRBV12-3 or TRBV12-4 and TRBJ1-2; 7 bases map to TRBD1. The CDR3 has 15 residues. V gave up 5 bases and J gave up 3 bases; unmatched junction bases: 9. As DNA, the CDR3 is TGTGCCAGCAGTGGACAGGATTCACACGACTATGGCTACACCTTC. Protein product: CASSGQDSHDYGYTF.

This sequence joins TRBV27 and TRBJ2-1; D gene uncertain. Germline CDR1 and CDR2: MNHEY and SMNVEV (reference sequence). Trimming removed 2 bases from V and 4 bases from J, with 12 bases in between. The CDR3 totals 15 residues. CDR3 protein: CASSLPSMDYNEQFF. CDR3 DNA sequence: TGTGCCAGCAGTTTACCCTCGATGGATTACAATGAGCAGTTCTTC.

CDR3 residues: CASSQEIGTVNTEAFF. DNA for the CDR3: TGCGCCAGCAGCCAGGAGATAGGGACGGTGAACACTGAAGCTTTCTTT. J is TRBJ1-1 and V is TRBV4-3, with D possibly matching TRBD1 (5 bases). The V gene lost 3 bases and the J gene lost 0 bases, with 14 bases spanning the gap. The CDR3 is 16 residues long. Germline CDR1 and CDR2: LGHNA and YSLEER.

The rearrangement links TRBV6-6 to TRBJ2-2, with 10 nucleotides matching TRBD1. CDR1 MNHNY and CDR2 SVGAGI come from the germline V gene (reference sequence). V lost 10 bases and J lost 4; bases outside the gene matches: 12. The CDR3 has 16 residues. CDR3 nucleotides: TGTGCCACCAGGCCAGGGACAGGGGTGACCACCGGGGAGCTGTTTTTT. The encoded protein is CATRPGTGVTTGELFF.

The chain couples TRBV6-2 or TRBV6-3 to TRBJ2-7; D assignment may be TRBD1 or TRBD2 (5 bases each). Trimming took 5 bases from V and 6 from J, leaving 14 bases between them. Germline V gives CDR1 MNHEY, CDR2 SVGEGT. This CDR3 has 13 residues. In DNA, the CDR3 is TGTGCCAGCAGTCTGGGACCCTTCGCCGAGCAGTACGTC. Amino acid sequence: CASSLGPFAEQYV.

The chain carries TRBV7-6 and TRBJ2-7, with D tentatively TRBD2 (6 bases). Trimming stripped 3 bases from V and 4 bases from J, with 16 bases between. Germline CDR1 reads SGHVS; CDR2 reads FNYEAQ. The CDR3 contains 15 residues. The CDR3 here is CASSFLTGGNYEQYF. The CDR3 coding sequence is TGTGCCAGCAGCTTCTTAACCGGGGGAAATTACGAGCAGTACTTC.

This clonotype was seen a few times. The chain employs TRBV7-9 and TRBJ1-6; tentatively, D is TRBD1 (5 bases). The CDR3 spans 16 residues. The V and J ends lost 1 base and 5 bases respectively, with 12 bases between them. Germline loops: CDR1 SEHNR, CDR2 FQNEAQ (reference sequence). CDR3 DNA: TGTGCCAGCAGCTTAGAGGGACGGATAGATAATTCACCCCTCCACTTT. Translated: CASSLEGRIDNSPLHF.

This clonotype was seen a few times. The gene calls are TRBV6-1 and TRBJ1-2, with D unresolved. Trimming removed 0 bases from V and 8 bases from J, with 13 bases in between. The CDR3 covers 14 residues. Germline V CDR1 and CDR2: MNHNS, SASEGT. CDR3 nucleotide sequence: TGTGCCAGCAGTGAAGCCCCCACACTATACGGCTACACCTTC. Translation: CASSEAPTLYGYTF.

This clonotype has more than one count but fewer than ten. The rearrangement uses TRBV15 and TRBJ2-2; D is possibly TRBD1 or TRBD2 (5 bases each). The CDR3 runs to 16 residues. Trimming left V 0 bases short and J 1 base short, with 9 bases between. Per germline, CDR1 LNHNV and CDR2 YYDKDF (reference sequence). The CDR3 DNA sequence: TGTGCCACCAGCAGAGAGGGACGGGAGAACACCGGGGAGCTGTTTTTT. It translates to CATSREGRENTGELFF.

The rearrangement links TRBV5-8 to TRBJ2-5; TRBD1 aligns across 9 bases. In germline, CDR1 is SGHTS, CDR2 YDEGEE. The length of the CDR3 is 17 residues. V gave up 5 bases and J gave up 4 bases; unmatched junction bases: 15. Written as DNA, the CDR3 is TGTGCCAGCAGGACGAGGACAGGGGCGGGAGCGCGAGAGACCCAGTACTTC. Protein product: CASRTRTGAGARETQYF.

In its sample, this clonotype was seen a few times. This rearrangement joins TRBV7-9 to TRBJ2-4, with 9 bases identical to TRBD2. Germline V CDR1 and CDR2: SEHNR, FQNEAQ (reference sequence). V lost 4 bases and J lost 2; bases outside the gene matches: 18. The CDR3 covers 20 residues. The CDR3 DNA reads TGTGCCAGCAGCTCCCTTGGGGCGGGGGGGCCACACGGAACCAAAAACATTCAGTACTTC. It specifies CASSSLGAGGPHGTKNIQYF.

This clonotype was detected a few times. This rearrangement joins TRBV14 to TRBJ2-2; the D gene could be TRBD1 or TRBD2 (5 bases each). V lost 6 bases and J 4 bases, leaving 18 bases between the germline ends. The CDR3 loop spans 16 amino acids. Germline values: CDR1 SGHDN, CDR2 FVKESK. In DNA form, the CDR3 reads TGTGCCAGCAGTTCCACCTGGGGGTTCGTCACCGGGGAGCTGTTTTTT. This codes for CASSSTWGFVTGELFF.

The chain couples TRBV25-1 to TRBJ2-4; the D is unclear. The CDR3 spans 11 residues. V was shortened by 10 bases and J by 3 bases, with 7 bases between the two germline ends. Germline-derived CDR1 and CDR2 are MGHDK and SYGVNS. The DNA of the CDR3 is TGTGCCATCGGATTCAAAAACATTCAGTACTTC. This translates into CAIGFKNIQYF.

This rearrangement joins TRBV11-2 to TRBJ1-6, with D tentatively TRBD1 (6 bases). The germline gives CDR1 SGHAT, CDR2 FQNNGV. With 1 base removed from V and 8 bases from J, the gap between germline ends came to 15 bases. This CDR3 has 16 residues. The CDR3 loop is CASSLVSQGYYSPLHF. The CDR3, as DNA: TGTGCCAGCAGCTTAGTCTCTCAGGGGTACTATTCACCCCTCCACTTT.

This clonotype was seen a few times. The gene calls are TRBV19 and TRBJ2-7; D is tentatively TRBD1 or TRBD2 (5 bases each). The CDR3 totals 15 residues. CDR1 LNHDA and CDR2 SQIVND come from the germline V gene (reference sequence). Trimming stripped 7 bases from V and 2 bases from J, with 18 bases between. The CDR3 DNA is TGTGCCAGTACACCTAGGGGAGAATTAACCTACGAGCAGTACGTC. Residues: CASTPRGELTYEQYV.

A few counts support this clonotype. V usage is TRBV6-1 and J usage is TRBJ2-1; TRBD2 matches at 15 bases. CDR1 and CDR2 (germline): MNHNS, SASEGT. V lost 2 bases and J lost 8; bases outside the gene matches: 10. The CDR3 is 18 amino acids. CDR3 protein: CASSEMPRTSGGAYEQFF. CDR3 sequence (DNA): TGTGCCAGCAGTGAAATGCCCCGGACTAGCGGGGGGGCCTATGAGCAGTTCTTC.

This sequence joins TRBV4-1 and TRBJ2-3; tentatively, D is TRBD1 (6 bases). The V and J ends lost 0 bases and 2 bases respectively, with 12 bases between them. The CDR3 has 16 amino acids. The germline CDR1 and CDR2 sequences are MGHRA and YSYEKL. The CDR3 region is CASSQDRDRFTDTQYF. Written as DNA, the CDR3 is TGCGCCAGCAGCCAAGATAGAGACAGGTTCACAGATACGCAGTATTTT.

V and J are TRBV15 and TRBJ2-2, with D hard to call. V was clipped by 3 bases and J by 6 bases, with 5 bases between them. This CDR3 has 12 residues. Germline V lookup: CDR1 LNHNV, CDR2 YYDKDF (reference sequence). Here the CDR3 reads CATSSPPGELFF. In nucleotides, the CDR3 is TGTGCCACCAGCAGCCCCCCCGGGGAGCTGTTTTTT.

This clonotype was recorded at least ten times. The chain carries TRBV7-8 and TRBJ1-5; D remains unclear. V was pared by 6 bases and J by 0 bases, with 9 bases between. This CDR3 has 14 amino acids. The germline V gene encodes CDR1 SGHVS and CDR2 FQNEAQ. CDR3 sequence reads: CASSIGDSNQPQHF. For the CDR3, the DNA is TGTGCCAGCAGTATAGGAGATAGCAATCAGCCCCAGCATTTT.

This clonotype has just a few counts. The chain's CDR3 is CASSQEGATNEKLFF. Here the CDR3 DNA reads TGCGCCAGCAGCCAAGAAGGAGCAACTAATGAAAAACTGTTTTTT. The V and J genes are TRBV4-1 and TRBJ1-4, with no clear D. Trimming removed 0 bases from V and 0 bases from J, with 5 bases in between. The CDR3 runs to 15 residues. Germline V gene lookup returns CDR1 MGHRA and CDR2 YSYEKL.

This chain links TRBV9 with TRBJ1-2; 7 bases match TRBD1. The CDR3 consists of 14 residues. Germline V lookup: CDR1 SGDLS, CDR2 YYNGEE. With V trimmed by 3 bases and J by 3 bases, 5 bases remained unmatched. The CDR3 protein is CASSGGDSYYGYTF. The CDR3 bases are TGTGCCAGCAGCGGTGGGGACAGCTACTATGGCTACACCTTC.

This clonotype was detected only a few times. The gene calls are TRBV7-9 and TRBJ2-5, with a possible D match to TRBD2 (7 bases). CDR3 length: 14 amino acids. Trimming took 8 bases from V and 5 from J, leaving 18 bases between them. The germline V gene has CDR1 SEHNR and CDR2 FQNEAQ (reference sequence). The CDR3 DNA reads TGTGCCAGCCGAAGGGGGGGCGTTTTGGAGACCCAGTACTTC. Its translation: CASRRGGVLETQYF.

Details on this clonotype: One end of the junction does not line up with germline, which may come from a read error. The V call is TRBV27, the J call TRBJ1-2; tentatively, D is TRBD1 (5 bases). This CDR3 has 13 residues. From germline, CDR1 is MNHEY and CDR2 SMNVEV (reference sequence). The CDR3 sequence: CTSSFGGDDGYTF. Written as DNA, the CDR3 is TGTACCAGCAGTTTTGGGGGGGATGACGGCTACACCTTC.

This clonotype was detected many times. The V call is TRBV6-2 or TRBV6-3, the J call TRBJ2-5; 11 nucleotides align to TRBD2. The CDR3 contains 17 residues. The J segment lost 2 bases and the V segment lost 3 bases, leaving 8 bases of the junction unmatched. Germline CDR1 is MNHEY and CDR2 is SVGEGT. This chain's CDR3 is CASSYDRTSGFQETQYF. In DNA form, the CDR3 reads TGTGCCAGCAGTTATGACCGGACTAGCGGGTTTCAAGAGACCCAGTACTTC.

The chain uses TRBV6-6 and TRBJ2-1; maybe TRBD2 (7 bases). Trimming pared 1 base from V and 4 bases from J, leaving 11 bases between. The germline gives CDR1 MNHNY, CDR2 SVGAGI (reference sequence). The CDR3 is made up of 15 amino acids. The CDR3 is CASSYFGGPYNEQFF. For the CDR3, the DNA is TGTGCCAGCAGTTACTTCGGGGGGCCTTACAATGAGCAGTTCTTC.

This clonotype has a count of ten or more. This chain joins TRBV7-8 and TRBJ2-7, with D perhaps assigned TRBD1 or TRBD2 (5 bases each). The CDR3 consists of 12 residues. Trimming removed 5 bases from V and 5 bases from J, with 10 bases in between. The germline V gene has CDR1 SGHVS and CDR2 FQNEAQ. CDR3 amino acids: CASSTQGHEQYV. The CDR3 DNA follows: TGTGCCAGCAGCACCCAGGGACACGAGCAGTACGTC.

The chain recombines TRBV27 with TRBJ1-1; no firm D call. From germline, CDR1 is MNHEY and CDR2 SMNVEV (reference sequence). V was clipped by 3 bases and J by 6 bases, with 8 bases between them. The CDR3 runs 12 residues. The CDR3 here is CASSFWGAEAFF. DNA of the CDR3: TGTGCCAGCAGTTTTTGGGGAGCTGAAGCTTTCTTT.